This TCR beta chain derives from a study of blood T cell repertoires in COVID-19. In the study overall: PBMCs, B-cell-depleted T cells, or T cells provided the cDNA or gDNA that made up the material.

Everyone who took part was about 18 to 90 years old, and they came from some 23 US areas. Cohort placement rested on clinical history that participants reported themselves. For recovered donors of Cohort 3, there were two negative PCRs, clearance, or symptom resolution. Generated by immunoSEQ multiplex PCR, the TCRdb table keeps only in-frame clones and is missing some. Among roughly 200,000 clones listed, about four fifths were seen once. The germline CDR1 and CDR2 sequences are SGHTA and FQGNSA. Trimming removed 2 bases at V and 7 bases at J, with 6 bases between. There are 12 residues in the CDR3. The gene calls are TRBV7-2 and TRBJ2-1; D remains unclear. The sample consisted of PBMCs or T cells enriched from blood (not recorded which). This sequence originates from a man aged 40-49 years who had recovered from COVID-19. The DNA for the CDR3 is TGTGCCAGCAGCTTATATCGGAATGAGCAGTTCTTC. Residues: CASSLYRNEQFF.